The 15 T cell receptor beta chains below were found in one sample sequenced in a study of control samples from healthy donors and cancer patients. Using immunoSEQ multiplex PCR, the repertoire was profiled, and TCRdb retains in-frame clones only, with some absent. The data contain about 82,000 clones, just under 95% of them singletons. Material: blood. The receptors were sampled from a woman between 18 and 29 years old in good health.

This chain uses TRBV5-1 with TRBJ2-7; D might be TRBD1 (6 bases). The CDR3 sequence is 14 residues long. The V end was cut by 0 bases, the J end by 6 bases, with 13 bases between. Germline loops: CDR1 SGHRS, CDR2 YFSETQ. This CDR3 is CASSLASSGAEQYF. The CDR3 DNA is TGCGCCAGCAGCTTGGCCTCGTCAGGGGCCGAGCAGTACTTC.

The rearrangement joins TRBV24-1 to TRBJ1-2, with D perhaps matching TRBD1 (5 bases). V was pared by 5 bases and J by 2 bases, with 11 bases between. CDR3 length: 14 amino acids. Germline CDR1 and CDR2: KGHDR and SFDVKD. The CDR3: CATSGFDSNYGYTF. The CDR3 DNA sequence: TGTGCCACCAGTGGGTTCGACAGCAACTATGGCTACACCTTC.

CDR3 amino acids: CASSQELAGVDEQFF. In nucleotides, the CDR3 is TGTGCCAGCAGCCAAGAACTAGCGGGGGTCGATGAGCAGTTCTTC. The chain is built from TRBV4-2 and TRBJ2-1; 11 bases align to TRBD2. V was clipped by 0 bases and J by 8 bases; unmatched bases: 3. Germline lookup yields CDR1 LGHNA and CDR2 YNFKEQ. This CDR3 region has 15 residues.

This chain links TRBV24-1 with TRBJ1-2; 10 positions agree with TRBD1. Germline-derived CDR1 and CDR2 are KGHDR and SFDVKD. CDR3 length equals 16 residues. The V segment lost 4 bases and the J segment 4 bases; nucleotides outside the gene matches: 8. The CDR3 DNA reads TGTGCCACCAGTGACGCCTTGGGACAGGGGACCTATGGCTACACCTTC. Translation: CATSDALGQGTYGYTF.

The rearrangement links TRBV6-5 to TRBJ1-3, with a possible D match to TRBD1 (5 bases). V dropped 4 bases and J dropped 0 bases, with 13 bases sitting between them. Germline-derived CDR1 and CDR2 are MNHEY and SVGAGI. There are 16 residues in the CDR3. CDR3 nucleotides: TGTGCCAGCAGTTCATCCAGACAGATCTCTGGAAACACCATATATTTT. Its translation is CASSSSRQISGNTIYF.

The count of this clone is one. This sequence joins TRBV3-1 (or the pseudogene TRBV3-2) and TRBJ2-6, with TRBD1 as a possible D gene (5 bases). V was cut by 5 bases and J by 0 bases, with 20 bases left in between. The CDR3 runs 19 residues. The germline CDR1 and CDR2 sequences are LGHDT and YNNKEL (reference sequence). The CDR3 here is CASSSRSRVPNSGANVLTF. DNA of the CDR3: TGTGCCAGCAGCTCTCGATCCAGGGTGCCGAACTCTGGGGCCAACGTCCTGACTTTC.

This chain connects TRBV27 to TRBJ1-4; a weak D match, TRBD1 (5 bases). The CDR3 contains 14 residues. Germline V gene sequence: CDR1 MNHEY, CDR2 SMNVEV (reference sequence). Trimming took off 3 bases at V and 8 bases at J, with 13 bases between the two ends. DNA for the CDR3: TGTGCCAGCAGTTTGACAGCGTCCCTCGAAAAACTGTTTTTT. This encodes CASSLTASLEKLFF.

The gene calls are TRBV5-1 and TRBJ2-2; TRBD1 matches 8 bases. V dropped 3 bases and J dropped 0; count of bases not matched to a gene: 7. CDR3 length equals 17 residues. Germline CDR1 reads SGHRS; CDR2 reads YFSETQ. CDR3 amino acids: CASSSNQGAANTGELFF. Written as DNA, the CDR3 is TGCGCCAGCAGCTCGAACCAGGGGGCCGCGAACACCGGGGAGCTGTTTTTT.

The CDR3 DNA sequence: TGTGCCAGCAGCCAAACACAAGCTCAATCTGGAAACACCATATATTTT. Amino acid sequence: CASSQTQAQSGNTIYF. The chain is built from TRBV7-6 and TRBJ1-3, with unresolved D. From germline, CDR1 is SGHVS and CDR2 FNYEAQ. V was cut by 5 bases and J by 1 base, with 15 bases left in between. The CDR3 covers 16 residues.

The V and J genes are TRBV12-5 and TRBJ2-3; possible D gene TRBD1, 6 bases. In germline, CDR1 is LGHNT, CDR2 FRNRAP. CDR3 length equals 15 residues. V lost 4 bases, J lost 6 bases, and 17 bases lay in between. The CDR3 reads CASGSGQLDRDTQYF. The CDR3 bases are TGTGCTAGTGGTTCGGGGCAATTAGACAGGGATACGCAGTATTTT.

This clone was observed a single time. The V gene is TRBV27, the J gene TRBJ2-5; 10 nucleotides match TRBD1. With V trimmed by 8 bases and J by 4 bases, 4 bases remained unmatched. The germline CDR1 and CDR2 sequences are MNHEY and SMNVEV (reference sequence). CDR3 length: 13 residues. The CDR3 region has the DNA TGTGCCAGCCGACAGGGGGCTGGAGAGACCCAGTACTTC. Protein: CASRQGAGETQYF.

The chain uses TRBV5-4 and TRBJ2-3; a possible D gene is TRBD2 (7 bases). CDR1 and CDR2 (germline): SGHNT, YYREEE (reference sequence). The CDR3 is 14 residues long. V was pared by 3 bases and J by 6 bases, with 14 bases between. CDR3 residues: CASSSGGPRDTQYF. In DNA, the CDR3 is TGTGCCAGCAGCTCCGGGGGGCCGAGGGATACGCAGTATTTT.

The chain employs TRBV28 and TRBJ2-1; D is unresolved. V shed 6 bases and J shed 4 bases, with 7 bases lying between them. This CDR3 region has 12 residues. The germline V gene has CDR1 MDHEN and CDR2 SYDVKM. The CDR3 nucleotides are TGTGCCAGCAGACCAGAATACAATGAGCAGTTCTTC. It yields the protein CASRPEYNEQFF.

This clone has just one count. This chain links TRBV24-1 with TRBJ2-3, with TRBD2 as a possible D gene (5 bases). The CDR3 is 13 residues long. V was clipped by 8 bases and J by 0 bases, with 8 bases between them. The germline V gene has CDR1 KGHDR and CDR2 SFDVKD. For the CDR3, the DNA is TGTGCCACCATGGGAGAGAGCACAGATACGCAGTATTTT. Protein product: CATMGESTDTQYF.

This rearrangement joins TRBV28 to TRBJ2-3, with 7 bases lining up with TRBD2. Germline CDR1 reads MDHEN; CDR2 reads SYDVKM. CDR3 size: 17 residues. V shed 7 bases, J shed 2 bases, and the junction held 15 bases outside the gene matches. The CDR3 spells CASKVAGVLTSTDTQYF. The CDR3 nucleotides are TGTGCCAGCAAGGTCGCGGGGGTCCTTACCTCCACAGATACGCAGTATTTT.